The 7 T cell receptor beta chains below come from one sample, sequenced in a study of blood T cell repertoires in COVID-19. TCRdb keeps only in-frame clones here, not all; method: immunoSEQ multiplex PCR. There are about 240,000 clones in the sample; roughly 85% occur only once, and roughly 5.3% lies in the top ten. The sequenced material came from peripheral blood. These receptors came from a man aged 50 to 59 with COVID-19, enrolled during active disease.

The V and J genes are TRBV5-1 and TRBJ1-1, with 8 nucleotides matching TRBD1. The CDR3 totals 15 residues. The junction had 5 bases not matched to a gene; V was cut back by 2 bases and J by 2 bases. Per germline, CDR1 SGHRS and CDR2 YFSETQ. The CDR3 loop is CASSLQGGRNTEAFF. In nucleotides, the CDR3 is TGCGCCAGCAGCTTACAGGGGGGAAGAAACACTGAAGCTTTCTTT.

The chain combines TRBV5-1 with TRBJ2-1; 8 bases line up with TRBD2. Germline-derived CDR1 and CDR2 are SGHRS and YFSETQ. V gave up 4 bases and J gave up 4 bases; unmatched junction bases: 4. CDR3 size: 14 residues. The CDR3: CASSRLAGYNEQFF. DNA for the CDR3: TGCGCCAGCAGCCGGTTAGCGGGGTACAATGAGCAGTTCTTC. Combining the CDR3 with reference TRBV5-1 and TRBJ2-1 gives the whole variable domain KAGVTQTPRYLIKTRGQQVTLSCSPISGHRSVSWYQQTPGQGLQFLFEYFSETQRNKGNFPGRFSGRQFSNSRSEMNVSTLELGDSALYLCASSRLAGYNEQFFGPGTRLTVL.

The chain joins TRBV2 to TRBJ1-6, with D uncertain. This CDR3 is built from 15 residues. From germline, CDR1 is SNHLY and CDR2 FYNNEI. V was trimmed by 6 bases and J by 5 bases, leaving 14 bases between them. CDR3 DNA sequence: TGTGCCAGCAGGATGGGGAGGGCTCATAATTCACCCCTCCACTTT. Translated, it gives CASRMGRAHNSPLHF. Based on the CDR3 plus reference TRBV2 and TRBJ1-6, the full variable domain is EPEVTQTPSHQVTQMGQEVILRCVPISNHLYFYWYRQILGQKVEFLVSFYNNEISEKSEIFDDQFSVERPDGSNFTLKIRSTKLEDSAMYFCASRMGRAHNSPLHFGNGTRLTVT.

The gene calls are TRBV7-2 and TRBJ1-5; tentative D call: TRBD1 (5 bases). The CDR3 sequence is 16 residues long. Looked up from germline, CDR1 is SGHTA and CDR2 is FQGNSA. Trimming removed 5 bases at V and 1 base at J, with 15 bases between. CDR3 amino acids: CASSRRGSVSNQPQHF. CDR3 bases: TGTGCCAGCAGCCGTCGGGGGTCCGTAAGCAATCAGCCCCAGCATTTT.

The CDR3: CASSYLAPDTGELFF. CDR3 DNA sequence: TGTGCCAGCAGTTATCTAGCCCCCGACACCGGGGAGCTGTTTTTT. This chain joins TRBV6-2 or TRBV6-3 and TRBJ2-2; possible D gene TRBD2, 5 bases. The V end was cut by 3 bases, the J end by 3 bases, with 11 bases between. Germline CDR1 reads MNHEY; CDR2 reads SVGEGT. The CDR3 has 15 amino acids.

J is TRBJ1-1 and V is TRBV18; D not certain. The CDR3 runs to 16 residues. From germline, CDR1 is KGHSH and CDR2 LQKENI. Trimming shortened V by 3 bases and J by 4 bases, and 18 bases separated the two germline ends. In nucleotides, the CDR3 is TGTGCCAGCTCACCCCCATTCAGCGTCACCCCCACTGAAGCTTTCTTT. The encoded protein is CASSPPFSVTPTEAFF.

This clone occurred once. The chain uses TRBV3-1 (or the pseudogene TRBV3-2) and TRBJ2-7; 8 nucleotides match TRBD2. Germline V CDR1 and CDR2: LGHDT, YNNKEL (reference sequence). V lost 1 base to trimming and J lost 10 bases; unmatched junction nucleotides: 9. This CDR3 has 14 residues. CDR3 region: CASSQGLGGGCQYF. The CDR3 DNA is TGTGCCAGCAGCCAAGGTCTGGGCGGGGGGTGTCAGTACTTC.